The table lists the clone carrying this TCR beta chain with a few counts. Antigen unknown. This record belongs to a study of T cell responses to AZD1222 COVID-19 vaccine. As for the study in general: Samples with a second dose at about 4 or about 12 weeks were pooled together.

Overall study findings and caveats: Just 5 to 7 people given AZD1222 tested seropositive at baseline. Regions 160-218 and 743-854 dominated among vaccine-associated CD4 TCRs spanning spike.

CDR3 length: 16 amino acids. Trimming removed 2 bases from V and 1 base from J, with 15 bases in between. The V gene's germline CDR1 is MDHEN and CDR2 SYDVKM. TCRdb keeps only in-frame clones here, not all; method: immunoSEQ multiplex PCR. The sample contains 130,000 or so clones, approximately 86% of which appear only once. The clonotype comes from an adult in good health. The V gene is TRBV28, the J gene TRBJ2-7; TRBD2 is a possible D gene (6 bases). Source: peripheral blood, taken on day 0 of AZD1222 vaccination. Here the CDR3 DNA reads TGTGCCAGCAGTTTAGTCCGGGAGTTAAAATCCTACGAGCAGTACTTC. It specifies CASSLVRELKSYEQYF.